This T cell receptor beta chain was observed in a study of CD8 T cells in Susac syndrome. Reverse transcription used roughly 0.5 to 1 ug RNA and random hexamers. It was immunoSEQ multiplex PCR that amplified TCR beta CDR3 across 54 Vbeta and 13 Jbeta. From the immunoSEQ multiplex PCR reads, TCRdb called clonotypes with MiXCR, one entry per CDR3 protein. The repertoire holds around 220,000 distinct CDR3 sequences, with 92% as singletons. Included as multiple sclerosis controls were treatment-naive patients who had stable or active relapsing-remitting disease. Negative isolation was used for CD8+ and CD4+ T cells and FACS enrichment for TEMRA cells. The CDR3 has 13 amino acids. Trimming removed 4 bases from V and 4 bases from J, with 11 bases in between.

The specimen sequenced was CD8+ T cells from PBMCs. This sequence originates from a human donor with multiple sclerosis. The chain is built from TRBV12-3 or TRBV12-4 and TRBJ2-7; D is perhaps TRBD1 or TRBD2 (5 bases each). The CDR3: CASSSLWGYEQYF. The CDR3 DNA follows: TGTGCCAGCAGTTCCCTGTGGGGGTACGAGCAGTACTTC.